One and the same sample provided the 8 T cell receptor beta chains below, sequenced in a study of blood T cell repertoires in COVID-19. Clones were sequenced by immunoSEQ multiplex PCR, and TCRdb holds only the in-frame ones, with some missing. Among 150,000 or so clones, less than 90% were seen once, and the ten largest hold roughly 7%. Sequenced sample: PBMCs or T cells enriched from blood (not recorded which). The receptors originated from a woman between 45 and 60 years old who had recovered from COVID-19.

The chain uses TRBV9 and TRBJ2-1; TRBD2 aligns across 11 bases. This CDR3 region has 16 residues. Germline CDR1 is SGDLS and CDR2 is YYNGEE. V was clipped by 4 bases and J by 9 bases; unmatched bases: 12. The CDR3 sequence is CASSYSSGRASGEQFF. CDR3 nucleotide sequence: TGTGCCAGCAGCTACAGTAGCGGGAGGGCCAGTGGTGAGCAGTTCTTC. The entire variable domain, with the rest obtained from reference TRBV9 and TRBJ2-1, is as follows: DSGVTQTPKHLITATGQRVTLRCSPRSGDLSVYWYQQSLDQGLQFLIQYYNGEERAKGNILERFSAQQFPDLHSELNLSSLELGDSALYFCASSYSSGRASGEQFFGPGTRLTVL.

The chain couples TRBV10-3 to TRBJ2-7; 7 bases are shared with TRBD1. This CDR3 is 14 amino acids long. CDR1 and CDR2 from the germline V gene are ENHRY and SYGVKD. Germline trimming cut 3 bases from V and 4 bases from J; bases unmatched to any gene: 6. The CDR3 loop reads CAISDHRGGYEQYF. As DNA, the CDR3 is TGTGCCATCAGTGACCACAGGGGTGGTTACGAGCAGTACTTC.

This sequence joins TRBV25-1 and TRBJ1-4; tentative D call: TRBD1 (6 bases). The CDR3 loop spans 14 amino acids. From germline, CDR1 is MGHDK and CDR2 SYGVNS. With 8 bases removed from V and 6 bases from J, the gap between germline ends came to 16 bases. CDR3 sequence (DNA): TGTGCCAGCGGAAAGTTTGCAGGGGATGAAAAACTGTTTTTT. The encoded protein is CASGKFAGDEKLFF. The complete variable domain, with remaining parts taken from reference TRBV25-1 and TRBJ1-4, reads EADIYQTPRYLVIGTGKKITLECSQTMGHDKMYWYQQDPGMELHLIHYSYGVNSTEKGDLSSESTVSRIRTEHFPLTLESARPSHTSQYLCASGKFAGDEKLFFGSGTQLSVL.

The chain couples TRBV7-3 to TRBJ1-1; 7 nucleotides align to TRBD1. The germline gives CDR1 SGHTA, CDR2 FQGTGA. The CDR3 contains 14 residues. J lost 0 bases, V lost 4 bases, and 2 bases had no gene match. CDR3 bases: TGTGCCAGCAGCTCGGGACAGTTGAACACTGAAGCTTTCTTT. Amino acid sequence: CASSSGQLNTEAFF.

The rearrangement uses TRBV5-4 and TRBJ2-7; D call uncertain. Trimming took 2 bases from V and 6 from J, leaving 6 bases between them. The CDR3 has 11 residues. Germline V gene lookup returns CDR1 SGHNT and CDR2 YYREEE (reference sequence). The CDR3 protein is CASSFYGEQYF. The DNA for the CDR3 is TGTGCCAGCAGCTTCTATGGCGAGCAGTACTTC.

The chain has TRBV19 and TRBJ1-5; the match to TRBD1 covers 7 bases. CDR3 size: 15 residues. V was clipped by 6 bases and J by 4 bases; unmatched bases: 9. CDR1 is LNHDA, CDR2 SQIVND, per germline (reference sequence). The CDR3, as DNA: TGTGCCAGTAGACCGCCGACAGGGTGGAATCAGCCCCAGCATTTT. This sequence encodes CASRPPTGWNQPQHF. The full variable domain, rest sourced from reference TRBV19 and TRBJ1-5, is DGGITQSPKYLFRKEGQNVTLSCEQNLNHDAMYWYRQDPGQGLRLIYYSQIVNDFQKGDIAEGYSVSREKKESFPLTVTSAQKNPTAFYLCASRPPTGWNQPQHFGDGTRLSIL.

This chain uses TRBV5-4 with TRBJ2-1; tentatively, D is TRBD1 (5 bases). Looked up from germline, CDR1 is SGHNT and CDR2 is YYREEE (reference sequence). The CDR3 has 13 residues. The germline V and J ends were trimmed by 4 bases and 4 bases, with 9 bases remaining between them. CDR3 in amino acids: CASSIDRYNEQFF. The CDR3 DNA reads TGTGCCAGCAGCATTGACAGATACAATGAGCAGTTCTTC.

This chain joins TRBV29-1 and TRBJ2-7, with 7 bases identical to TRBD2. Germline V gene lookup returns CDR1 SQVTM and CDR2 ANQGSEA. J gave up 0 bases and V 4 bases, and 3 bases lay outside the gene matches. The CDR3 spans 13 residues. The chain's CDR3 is CSVAWGGSYEQYF. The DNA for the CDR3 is TGCAGCGTTGCTTGGGGGGGCTCCTACGAGCAGTACTTC.